This T cell receptor beta chain originates from a study of T cell repertoires in cytomegalovirus infection. This clonotype was recorded a few times. The antigen is undetermined. The study, taken as a whole, reports: The cumulative frequency of public TCR beta families identified carriers of CMV plus the relevant HLA. HLA-C-restricted CMV clonotypes gave the most frequent clonotype in two of eight donors.

The ends were cut back, 3 bases at V and 4 bases at J, with 10 bases in the middle. The CDR3 runs 14 residues. TCRdb re-derived calls from the reads in MiXCR, one entry per CDR3 protein. The sample lists 300,000 to 450,000 distinct CDR3 sequences; around a sixth were seen once. Material for sequencing was PBMCs. This TCR was sampled from a human donor in good health (CMV status not recorded). Some clones in this sample may be carry-over from other donors' samples. The rearrangement links TRBV12-3 or TRBV12-4 to TRBJ1-5; D not certain. For the CDR3, the DNA is TGTGCCAGCAGTTTTTCTAGGCGTAATCAGCCCCAGCATTTT. This codes for CASSFSRRNQPQHF.